This T cell receptor beta chain stems from a study of a mutant IDH1 vaccine in newly diagnosed glioma. CDR1 is SGHAT and CDR2 is FQNNGV in the germline V gene. This CDR3 has 14 amino acids. The V end lost 0 bases, the J end lost 7 bases, and 13 bases lay between the germline ends. In the case of this clone: The antigen remains unidentified.

Generated by immunoSEQ multiplex PCR, the TCRdb table keeps only in-frame clones and is missing some. The data contain over 50,000 clones, about 80% of them seen just once; the ten biggest clones take up about 4.9%. Sample time point: week 47, end of study. All doses held 300 ug of mutant IDH1 20-mer peptide, with topical imiquimod. The clonotype comes from a woman aged 35 to 49 with glioma. Some clones in this sample may be carry-over from other donors' samples. J is TRBJ2-7 and V is TRBV11-2; D might be TRBD1 (7 bases). Sequenced material: PBMCs, taken from a glioma patient whose treatment included an IDH1 peptide vaccine. The CDR3 protein is CASSLDRGVEEQYF. For the CDR3, the DNA is TGTGCCAGCAGCTTAGACAGGGGGGTTGAAGAGCAGTACTTC.